Listed here is a single T cell receptor beta chain. Its antigen is unknown. Autoimmune disease history or systemic immunosuppression meant exclusion. V was trimmed by 5 bases and J by 7 bases, leaving 15 bases between them. CDR3 length: 15 residues. CDR1 MDHEN and CDR2 SYDVKM come from the germline V gene. The data derive from a study of OX40 agonist ivuxolimab in advanced cancers. Study in general: Prior anti-PD-1, anti-PD-L1 or anti-CTLA-4 therapy was allowed; more than 30% had some.

Only in-frame clones appear in the TCRdb table, and some are missing; sequencing was by immunoSEQ multiplex PCR. The table lists 95,000 to 150,000 clones, just over 90% of them singletons. Whole-study findings and limits: Low normalized T-cell clonal expansion also characterized some of the nonresponders. Averaged across samples, CD8+ T cells carried more expanded clones than CD4+ did.

The specimen was CD4+ or CD8+ T cells sorted from blood, collected in a trial of the OX40 agonist ivuxolimab. The chain is built from TRBV28 and TRBJ1-6; a weak D match, TRBD1 (5 bases). The origin of this receptor is an adult with an advanced solid tumor such as melanoma, head and neck, liver or kidney cancer. The DNA of the CDR3 is TGTGCCAGCAGTGCTAGCGGGACGGACAATTCACCCCTCCACTTT. Protein sequence: CASSASGTDNSPLHF.